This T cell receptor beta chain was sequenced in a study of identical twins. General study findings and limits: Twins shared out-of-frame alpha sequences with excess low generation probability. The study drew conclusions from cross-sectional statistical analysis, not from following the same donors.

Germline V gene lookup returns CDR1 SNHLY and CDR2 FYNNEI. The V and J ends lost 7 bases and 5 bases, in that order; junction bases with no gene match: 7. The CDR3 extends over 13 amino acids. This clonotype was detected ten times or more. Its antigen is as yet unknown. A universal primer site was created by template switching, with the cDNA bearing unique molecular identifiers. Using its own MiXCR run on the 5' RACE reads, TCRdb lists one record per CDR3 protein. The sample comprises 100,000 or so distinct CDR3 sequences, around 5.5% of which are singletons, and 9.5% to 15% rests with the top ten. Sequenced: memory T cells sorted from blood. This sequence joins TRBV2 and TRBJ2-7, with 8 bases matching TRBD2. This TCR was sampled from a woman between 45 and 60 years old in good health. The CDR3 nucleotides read TGTGCCAGCAAAGAAGCGGGAGTGCACGAGCAGTACGTC. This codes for CASKEAGVHEQYV.